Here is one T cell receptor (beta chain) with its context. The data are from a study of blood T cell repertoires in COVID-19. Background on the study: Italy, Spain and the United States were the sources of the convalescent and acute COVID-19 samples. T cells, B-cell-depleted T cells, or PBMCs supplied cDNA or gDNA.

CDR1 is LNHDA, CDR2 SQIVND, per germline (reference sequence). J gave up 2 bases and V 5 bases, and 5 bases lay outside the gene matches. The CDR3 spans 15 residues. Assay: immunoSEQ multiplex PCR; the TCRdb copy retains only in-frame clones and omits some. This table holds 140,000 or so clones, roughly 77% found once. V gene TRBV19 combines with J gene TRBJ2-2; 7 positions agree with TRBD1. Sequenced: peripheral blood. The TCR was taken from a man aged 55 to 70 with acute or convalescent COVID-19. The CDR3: CASSPRQGNTGELFF. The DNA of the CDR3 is TGTGCCAGTAGTCCCCGACAGGGAAACACCGGGGAGCTGTTTTTT.